This is a list of T cell receptor beta chains from one sample in a study of blood T cell repertoires in COVID-19. TCRdb's table, derived via immunoSEQ multiplex PCR, lists solely in-frame clones and lacks some. The table shows 90,000 to 120,000 clones, with approximately 70% occurring only once. Sequenced input: peripheral blood. The source is a man older than 75 with acute or convalescent COVID-19. The CDR3 runs from the conserved cysteine through the conserved F or W. The D gene is left open where the match is weak. Clone sizes are given selectively: once, few, many, or a class where the clone is expanded.

>.|TRBV28|.|TRBJ2-4
TGTGCCAGCAGTCGCCCGTCCGGGACACAAAACATTCAGTACTTC
CASSRPSGTQNIQYF
>TRBD1|TRBV10-2|medium-sized|TRBJ1-2
TGCGCCAGCAGTGACAGGGGGACAGTTGGCTACACCTTC
CASSDRGTVGYTF
>TRBD1|TRBV18|.|TRBJ1-1
TGTGCCAGCTCAGGACAGGGTCTGAACACTGAAGCTTTCTTT
CASSGQGLNTEAFF
>TRBD2|TRBV19|once|TRBJ2-1
TGTGCCAGTCGTCCGCGGGGGGGAGTCTACAATGAGCAGTTCTTC
CASRPRGGVYNEQFF
>TRBD2|TRBV10-3|.|TRBJ2-1
TGTGCCATCAGAACTAGCGGAGGTTCCAATGAGCAGTTCTTC
CAIRTSGGSNEQFF
>TRBD1|TRBV15|.|TRBJ2-5
TGTGCCACCAGCACGGGACAGGGATTAGAGACCCAGTACTTC
CATSTGQGLETQYF
>TRBD1|TRBV14|.|TRBJ1-5
TGTGCCAGCAGCCAGACAGGGGGAAATCAGCCCCAGCATTTT
CASSQTGGNQPQHF
>.|TRBV27|.|TRBJ2-1
TGTGCCAGCAGTTTTGGACTATACAATGAGCAGTTCTTC
CASSFGLYNEQFF
>TRBD2|TRBV9|few|TRBJ2-3
TGTGCCAGCAGCGTGGGACTAGCTTGGGCAGATACGCAGTATTTT
CASSVGLAWADTQYF
>.|TRBV14|.|TRBJ2-5
TGTGCCAGCAGCCAAGATCCACGGTTCCAAGAGACCCAGTACTTC
CASSQDPRFQETQYF
>TRBD2|TRBV9|.|TRBJ2-1
TGTGCCAGCAGCGAAGGGACTAGCGGGGTGAATGAGCAGTTCTTC
CASSEGTSGVNEQFF
>.|TRBV11-2|.|TRBJ1-4
TGTGCCAGCAGCTTATACCTGTCGTGGGGGCAGGGTGAAAAACTGTTTTTT
CASSLYLSWGQGEKLFF
>.|TRBV18|.|TRBJ1-2
TGTGCCAGCTCGCCGGACAGATACTATGGCTACACCTTC
CASSPDRYYGYTF
>.|TRBV5-8|few|TRBJ2-7
TGTGCCAGCAGCTTGGCACAGGGAACGTACGAGCAGTACTTC
CASSLAQGTYEQYF
>.|TRBV7-7|.|TRBJ1-3
TGTGCTAGCAGCTTAGGTCAGAGAGGAACCCCAAGCTCTGGAAACACCATATATTTT
CASSLGQRGTPSSGNTIYF
>.|TRBV24-1|once|TRBJ1-5
TGTGCCACCAGTGATGGAGGTCAGCCCCAGCATTTT
CATSDGGQPQHF
>.|TRBV6-5|.|TRBJ2-7
TGTGCCAGCAGTTACTCGACTGGCCTCACCTCTCTCGAGCAGTACTTC
CASSYSTGLTSLEQYF
>.|TRBV9|.|TRBJ1-3
TGTGCCAGCAGCGTAGGAGTGCCTGGAAACACCATATATTTT
CASSVGVPGNTIYF
>.|TRBV28|many|TRBJ1-2
TGTGCCAGCAGGCCGGCGGGCCTGAACTATGGCTACACCTTC
CASRPAGLNYGYTF
>TRBD2|TRBV5-6|.|TRBJ2-2
TGTGCCAGCAGCTTGGGGCTAGCGGGAGTCAACGGGGAGCTGTTTTTT
CASSLGLAGVNGELFF
>TRBD1|TRBV4-2|.|TRBJ1-5
TGTGCCAGCAGCCAAGAAAGACAGGGTCAGCCCCAGCATTTT
CASSQERQGQPQHF
>TRBD1|TRBV5-4|.|TRBJ1-1
TGTGCCAGCAGCTTGGCCCGACAGGGGGCAGGTGAAGCTTTCTTT
CASSLARQGAGEAFF
>.|TRBV6-5|.|TRBJ1-4
TGTGCCAGCAGCCTGGGGGGGGGTAATGAAAAACTGTTTTTT
CASSLGGGNEKLFF
>.|TRBV4-2|.|TRBJ2-5
TGTGCCAGCAGCCAAGACCCCCTGGACAGAAGAGGAGAGACCCAGTACTTC
CASSQDPLDRRGETQYF
>.|TRBV5-1|.|TRBJ2-5
TGCGCCAGCAGCTCCCAAGGTTGGGCCGCTTTCGAGACCCAGTACTTC
CASSSQGWAAFETQYF
>.|TRBV7-8|.|TRBJ1-2
TGTGCCAGCAGCTTAGAGACGAGGTTCCGCGGCTACACCTTC
CASSLETRFRGYTF
>.|TRBV18|.|TRBJ1-4
TGTGCCAGCTCACATGGGGGCCAGGGCGAAAAACTGTTTTTT
CASSHGGQGEKLFF
>.|TRBV21-1|.|TRBJ2-6
TGTGCCAGCAGCCCTACTGTATTAGTGCCCTCTGGGGCCAACGTCCTGACTTTC
CASSPTVLVPSGANVLTF
>.|TRBV28|few|TRBJ1-2
TGTGCCAGCAAACAGAATTATGGCTACACCTTC
CASKQNYGYTF
>.|TRBV7-2|.|TRBJ1-2
TGTGCCAGCAGCCTTAACGGGGGGACATTGGGCGGCTACACCTTC
CASSLNGGTLGGYTF
>TRBD1|TRBV4-1|.|TRBJ1-4
TGCGCCAGCAGCCGCACAGGGGACGAAAAACTGTTTTTT
CASSRTGDEKLFF
>.|TRBV18|.|TRBJ2-1
TGTGCCAGCTCACCAGGGACTTACAATGAGCAGTTCTTC
CASSPGTYNEQFF
>.|TRBV5-4|once|TRBJ2-1
TGTGCCAGCAGCTTGCCCTGGCAAGAATCTCGCAATGAGCAGTTCTTC
CASSLPWQESRNEQFF
>TRBD2|TRBV5-1|few|TRBJ2-1
TGCGCCAGCAGGCTCGTGGGACTAGCTGACAATGAGCAGTTCTTC
CASRLVGLADNEQFF
>.|TRBV28|.|TRBJ2-4
TGTGCCAGCAGTTTACGGTGGGCAGTAGTTCCTATTAAAGCCAAAAACATTCAGTACTTC
CASSLRWAVVPIKAKNIQYF